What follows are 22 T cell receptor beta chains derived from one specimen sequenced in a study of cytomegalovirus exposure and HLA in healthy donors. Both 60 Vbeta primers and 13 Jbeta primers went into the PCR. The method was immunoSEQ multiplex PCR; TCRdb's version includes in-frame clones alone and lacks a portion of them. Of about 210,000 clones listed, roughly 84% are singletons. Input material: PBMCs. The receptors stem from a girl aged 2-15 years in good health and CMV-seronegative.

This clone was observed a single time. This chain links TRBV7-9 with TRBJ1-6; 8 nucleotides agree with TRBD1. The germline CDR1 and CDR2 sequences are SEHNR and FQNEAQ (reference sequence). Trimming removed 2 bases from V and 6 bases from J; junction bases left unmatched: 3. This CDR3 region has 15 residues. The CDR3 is CASSLTGQGNSPLHF. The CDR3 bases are TGTGCCAGCAGCTTAACAGGACAGGGTAATTCACCCCTCCACTTT.

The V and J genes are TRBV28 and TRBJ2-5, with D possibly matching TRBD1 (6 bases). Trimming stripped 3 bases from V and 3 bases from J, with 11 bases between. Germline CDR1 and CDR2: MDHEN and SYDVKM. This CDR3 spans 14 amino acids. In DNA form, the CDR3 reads TGTGCCAGCAGTTTGGGGACAATTAAAGAGACCCAGTACTTC. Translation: CASSLGTIKETQYF. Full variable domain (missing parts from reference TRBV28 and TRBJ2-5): DVKVTQSSRYLVKRTGEKVFLECVQDMDHENMFWYRQDPGLGLRLIYFSYDVKMKEKGDIPEGYSVSREKKERFSLILESASTNQTSMYLCASSLGTIKETQYFGPGTRLLVL.

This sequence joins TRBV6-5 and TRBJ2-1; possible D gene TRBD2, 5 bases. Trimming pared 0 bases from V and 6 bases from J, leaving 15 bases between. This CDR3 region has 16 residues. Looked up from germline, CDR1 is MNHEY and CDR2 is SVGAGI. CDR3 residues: CASSYSRESGGNEQFF. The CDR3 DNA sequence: TGTGCCAGCAGTTACTCGAGAGAAAGCGGTGGCAATGAGCAGTTCTTC.

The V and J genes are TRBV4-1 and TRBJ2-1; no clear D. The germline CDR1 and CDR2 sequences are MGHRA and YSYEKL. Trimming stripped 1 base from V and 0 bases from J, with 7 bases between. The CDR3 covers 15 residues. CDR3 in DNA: TGCGCCAGCAGCCAAGCTGGCAGCTCCTACAATGAGCAGTTCTTC. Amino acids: CASSQAGSSYNEQFF.

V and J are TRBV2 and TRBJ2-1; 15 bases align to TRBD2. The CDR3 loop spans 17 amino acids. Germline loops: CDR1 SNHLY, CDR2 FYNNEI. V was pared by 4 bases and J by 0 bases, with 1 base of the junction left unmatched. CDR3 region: CASSGGLAGGSYNEQFF. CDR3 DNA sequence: TGTGCCAGCAGTGGGGGACTAGCGGGAGGCTCCTACAATGAGCAGTTCTTC.

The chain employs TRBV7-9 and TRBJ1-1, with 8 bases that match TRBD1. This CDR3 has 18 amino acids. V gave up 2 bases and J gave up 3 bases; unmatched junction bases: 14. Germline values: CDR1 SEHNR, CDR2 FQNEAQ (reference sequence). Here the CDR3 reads CASSLSPRNRGEDTEAFF. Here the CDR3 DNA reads TGTGCCAGCAGCTTATCCCCCCGGAACAGGGGGGAGGACACTGAAGCTTTCTTT.

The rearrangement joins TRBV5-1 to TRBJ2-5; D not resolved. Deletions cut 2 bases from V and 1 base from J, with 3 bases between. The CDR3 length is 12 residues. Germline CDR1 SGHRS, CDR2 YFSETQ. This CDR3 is CASSFSQETQYF. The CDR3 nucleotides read TGCGCCAGCAGCTTCTCCCAAGAGACCCAGTACTTC.

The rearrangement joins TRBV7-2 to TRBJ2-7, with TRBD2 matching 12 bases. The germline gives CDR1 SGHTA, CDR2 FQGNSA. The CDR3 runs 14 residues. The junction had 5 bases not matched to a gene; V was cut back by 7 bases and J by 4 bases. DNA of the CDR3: TGTGCCAGCACCTTGACTAGCGGGGGATACGAGCAGTACTTC. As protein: CASTLTSGGYEQYF.

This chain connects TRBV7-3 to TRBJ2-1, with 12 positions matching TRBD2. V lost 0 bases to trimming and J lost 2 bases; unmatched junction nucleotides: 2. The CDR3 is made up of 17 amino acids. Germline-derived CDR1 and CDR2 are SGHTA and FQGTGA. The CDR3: CASSLTLAGGTYNEQFF. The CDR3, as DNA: TGTGCCAGCAGCTTAACACTAGCGGGGGGCACCTACAATGAGCAGTTCTTC.

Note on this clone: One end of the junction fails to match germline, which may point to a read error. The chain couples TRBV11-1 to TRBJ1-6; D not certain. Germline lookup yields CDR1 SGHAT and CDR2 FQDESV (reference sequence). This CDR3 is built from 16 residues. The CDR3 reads CVSSPWGGRTNSPLHF. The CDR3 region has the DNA TGTGTCAGCAGCCCGTGGGGAGGCCGGACGAATTCACCCCTCCACTTT.

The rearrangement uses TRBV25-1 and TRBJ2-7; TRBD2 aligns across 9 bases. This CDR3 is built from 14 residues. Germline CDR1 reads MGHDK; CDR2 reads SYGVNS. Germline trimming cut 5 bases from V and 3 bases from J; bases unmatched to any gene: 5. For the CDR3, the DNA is TGTGCCAGCAGTAGGGGACTAGCTGTCTACGAGCAGTACTTC. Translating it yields CASSRGLAVYEQYF.

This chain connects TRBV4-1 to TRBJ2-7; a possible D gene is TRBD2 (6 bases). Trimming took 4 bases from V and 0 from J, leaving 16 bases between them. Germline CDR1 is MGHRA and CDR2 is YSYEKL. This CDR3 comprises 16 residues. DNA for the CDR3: TGCGCCAGCAGCCTACTAGGGTACGGGAGCTCCTACGAGCAGTACTTC. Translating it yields CASSLLGYGSSYEQYF.

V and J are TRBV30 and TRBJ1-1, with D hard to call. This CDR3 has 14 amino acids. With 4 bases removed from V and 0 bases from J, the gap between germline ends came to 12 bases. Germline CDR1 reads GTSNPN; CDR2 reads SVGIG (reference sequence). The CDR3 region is CAWTGIRLNTEAFF. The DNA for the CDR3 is TGTGCCTGGACCGGGATCAGACTGAACACTGAAGCTTTCTTT.

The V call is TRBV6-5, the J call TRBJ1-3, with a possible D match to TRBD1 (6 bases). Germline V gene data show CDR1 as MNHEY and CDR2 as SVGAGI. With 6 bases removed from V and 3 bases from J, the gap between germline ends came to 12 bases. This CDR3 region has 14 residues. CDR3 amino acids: CASRPGQNGNTIYF. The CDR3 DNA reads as TGTGCCAGCAGGCCCGGACAGAATGGAAACACCATATATTTT.

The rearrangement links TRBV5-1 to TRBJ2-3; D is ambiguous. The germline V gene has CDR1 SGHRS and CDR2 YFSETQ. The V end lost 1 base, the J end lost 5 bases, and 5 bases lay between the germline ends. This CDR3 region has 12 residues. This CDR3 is CASSLSLDTQYF. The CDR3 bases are TGCGCCAGCAGCTTGTCTCTAGATACGCAGTATTTT.

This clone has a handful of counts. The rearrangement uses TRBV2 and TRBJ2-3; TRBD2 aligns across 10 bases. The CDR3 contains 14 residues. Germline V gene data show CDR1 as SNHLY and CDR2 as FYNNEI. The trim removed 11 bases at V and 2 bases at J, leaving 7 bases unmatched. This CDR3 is CAASSGGVTDTQYF. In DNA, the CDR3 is TGTGCCGCCTCCAGCGGGGGGGTCACAGATACGCAGTATTTT.

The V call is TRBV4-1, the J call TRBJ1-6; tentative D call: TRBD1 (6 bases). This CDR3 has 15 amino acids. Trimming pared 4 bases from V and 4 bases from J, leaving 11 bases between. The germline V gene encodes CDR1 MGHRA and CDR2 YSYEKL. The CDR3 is CASSPGHIYNSPLHF. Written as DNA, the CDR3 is TGCGCCAGCAGCCCGGGACACATTTATAATTCACCCCTCCACTTT.

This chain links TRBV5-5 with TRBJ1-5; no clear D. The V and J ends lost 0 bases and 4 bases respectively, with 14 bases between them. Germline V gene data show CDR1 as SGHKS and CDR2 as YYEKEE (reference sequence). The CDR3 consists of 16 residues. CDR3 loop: CASSLVSGPLNQPQHF. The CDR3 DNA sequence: TGTGCCAGCAGCTTGGTATCGGGTCCCCTTAATCAGCCCCAGCATTTT.

The CDR3 spells CASSLGLAGAPGHSIQYF. Here the CDR3 DNA reads TGTGCCAGCAGCTTGGGACTAGCGGGGGCCCCGGGTCATTCCATTCAGTACTTC. This chain uses TRBV5-5 with TRBJ2-4; 12 nucleotides line up with TRBD2. The V segment lost 0 bases and the J segment 9 bases; nucleotides outside the gene matches: 13. Germline V gene sequence: CDR1 SGHKS, CDR2 YYEKEE (reference sequence). This CDR3 is 18 amino acids long.

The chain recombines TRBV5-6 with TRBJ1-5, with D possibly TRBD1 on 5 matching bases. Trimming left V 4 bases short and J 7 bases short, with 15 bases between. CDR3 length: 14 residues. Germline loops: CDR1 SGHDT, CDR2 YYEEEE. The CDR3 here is CASSPGGWGQPQHF. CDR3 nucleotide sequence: TGTGCCAGCAGCCCGGGAGGGTGGGGCCAGCCCCAGCATTTT.

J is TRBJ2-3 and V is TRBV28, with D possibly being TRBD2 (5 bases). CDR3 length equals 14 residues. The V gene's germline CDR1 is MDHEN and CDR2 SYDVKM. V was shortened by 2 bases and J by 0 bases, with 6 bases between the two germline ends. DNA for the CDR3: TGTGCCAGCAGTTTACCTAGCAGCACAGATACGCAGTATTTT. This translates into CASSLPSSTDTQYF. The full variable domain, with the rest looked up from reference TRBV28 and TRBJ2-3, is DVKVTQSSRYLVKRTGEKVFLECVQDMDHENMFWYRQDPGLGLRLIYFSYDVKMKEKGDIPEGYSVSREKKERFSLILESASTNQTSMYLCASSLPSSTDTQYFGPGTRLTVL.

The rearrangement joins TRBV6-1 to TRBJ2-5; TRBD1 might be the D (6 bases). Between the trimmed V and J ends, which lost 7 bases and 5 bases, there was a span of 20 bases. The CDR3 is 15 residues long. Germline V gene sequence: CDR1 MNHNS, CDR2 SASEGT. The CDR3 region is CASMTGLPGSETQYF. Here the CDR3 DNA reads TGTGCCAGCATGACAGGACTCCCTGGTTCGGAGACCCAGTACTTC.